This T cell receptor (beta chain) was identified during a study of Tregs in tolerant kidney transplant recipients. Findings and caveats of the study: Biological reproducibility was not directly addressed, but technical replication error appeared minimal. The most relevant donor-specific Treg TCRbeta repertoire apparently came from expansion with activated donor B cells. The small number of patients limits these findings pending further validation.

The germline gives CDR1 MNHNY, CDR2 SVGAGI (reference sequence). V lost 0 bases to trimming and J lost 6 bases, with 12 bases between them. The CDR3 is 15 residues long. Unstimulated regulatory T cells (CD4+CD25+CD127-), CD4+CD25- non-regulatory cells, CD4 and CD8 cells were FACS-sorted from thawed PBMCs. This clone was detected only a few times. Its target is not known. The repertoire was sequenced with immunoSEQ multiplex PCR; TCRdb's copy has only in-frame clones and lacks some. The table lists some 240,000 clones, more than 65% of them singletons. The sequence was obtained from a human donor in good health. The V gene is TRBV6-6, the J gene TRBJ2-1; D gene ambiguous. The sample consisted of CD4+ T cells from blood. The CDR3 spells CASSYSAGWGNEQFF. CDR3 nucleotide sequence: TGTGCCAGCAGTTACTCTGCCGGCTGGGGCAATGAGCAGTTCTTC.